Given below is one T cell receptor beta chain in context. This sample was included in a study of blood T cell repertoires in COVID-19. Background on the study: Acute and convalescent COVID-19 specimens originated in the United States, Italy and Spain.

The CDR3 is 14 amino acids. The germline V gene has CDR1 MNHEY and CDR2 SVGAGI. Trimming removed 10 bases at V and 3 bases at J, with 16 bases between. Generated by immunoSEQ multiplex PCR, the TCRdb table keeps only in-frame clones and is missing some. This sample has 75,000 to 100,000 clones, with roughly 79% found just once. The receptor was derived from a woman aged 80 or over with acute or convalescent COVID-19. This rearrangement joins TRBV6-5 to TRBJ1-5; tentatively, D is TRBD1 (6 bases). Material: peripheral blood. The CDR3 region has the DNA TGTGCCACGGAACCGGCAGGGGTCAATCAGCCCCAGCATTTT. Amino acid sequence: CATEPAGVNQPQHF.